This passage covers 30 T cell receptor beta chains from one sample sequenced in a study of shared clonotypes between healthy human individuals. Only in-frame clones appear in the TCRdb table, and some are missing; sequencing was by immunoSEQ multiplex PCR. The sample includes more than 450,000 clones, 79% seen only once; the top ten take 10% to 15%. The specimen sequenced was PBMCs. The receptor set was obtained from a woman aged 40 to 49 in good health. Some clones in this sample may be carry-over from other donors' samples.

The rearrangement joins TRBV29-1 to TRBJ2-5, with 8 bases matching TRBD1. Germline V gene sequence: CDR1 SQVTM, CDR2 ANQGSEA. The CDR3 contains 15 residues. The CDR3 nucleotides are TGCAGTGTCGCACAGGGGGTGGTAGGCCAAGAGACCCAGTACTTC. Protein: CSVAQGVVGQETQYF.

A note on this clone: Other DNA sequences from this sample encode an identical CDR3 as well. The genes are TRBV5-1 and TRBJ1-1, with unresolved D. There are 13 residues in the CDR3. Between the trimmed V and J ends, which lost 0 bases and 1 base, there was a span of 4 bases. The V gene's germline CDR1 is SGHRS and CDR2 YFSETQ. The CDR3 bases are TGCGCCAGCAGCTTGGGAGAGAACACTGAAGCTTTCTTT. This sequence encodes CASSLGENTEAFF.

This clone has only a few counts. This chain uses TRBV28 with TRBJ2-7; D unclear. Trimming shortened V by 3 bases and J by 0 bases, and 15 bases separated the two germline ends. There are 16 residues in the CDR3. In germline, CDR1 is MDHEN, CDR2 SYDVKM. As DNA, the CDR3 is TGTGCCAGCAGTTTCGGTACTCCCCCTAGCTCCTACGAGCAGTACTTC. This sequence encodes CASSFGTPPSSYEQYF.

This clone has just a few counts. The chain uses TRBV6-1 and TRBJ1-2; TRBD1 aligns across 8 bases. In germline, CDR1 is MNHNS, CDR2 SASEGT. After removal of 7 bases from V and 8 bases from J, the junction contained 9 bases not matched to a gene. This CDR3 comprises 13 residues. The CDR3 DNA reads TGTGCCAGCACTCGGACAGGGCCCTGGGGCTACACCTTC. Its translation is CASTRTGPWGYTF.

The chain has TRBV7-2 and TRBJ1-1, with 8 positions matching TRBD1. This CDR3 comprises 15 residues. V was pared by 6 bases and J by 0 bases, with 6 bases of the junction left unmatched. Germline loops: CDR1 SGHTA, CDR2 FQGNSA. CDR3 DNA sequence: TGTGCCAGCAGTTTCACAGGGGGTTTGAACACTGAAGCTTTCTTT. It codes for CASSFTGGLNTEAFF.

Written as DNA, the CDR3 is TGCGCCAGCAGCCAAGGACAGGGGGCGGGCACAGATACGCAGTATTTT. Its translation is CASSQGQGAGTDTQYF. This sequence joins TRBV5-1 and TRBJ2-3; 11 nucleotides line up with TRBD1. V lost 4 bases to trimming and J lost 1 base; unmatched junction nucleotides: 5. Germline-derived CDR1 and CDR2 are SGHRS and YFSETQ. CDR3 length equals 16 residues.

This clone came up once. This chain uses TRBV7-2 with TRBJ2-7; no clear D. Deletions cut 2 bases from V and 0 bases from J, with 14 bases between. Germline assignment: CDR1 SGHTA and CDR2 FQGNSA. This CDR3 is built from 16 residues. This CDR3 reads CASSLFGGRSSYEQYF. Written as DNA, the CDR3 is TGTGCCAGCAGCTTATTCGGCGGCCGGAGCTCCTACGAGCAGTACTTC.

The genes are TRBV28 and TRBJ2-3; 10 bases align to TRBD2. Germline CDR1 is MDHEN and CDR2 is SYDVKM. Trimming took 6 bases from V and 2 from J; bases not matched to a gene: 5. The CDR3 consists of 15 residues. Written as DNA, the CDR3 is TGTGCCAGCAGCGTAGCGGGAGGACACACAGATACGCAGTATTTT. Its translation is CASSVAGGHTDTQYF.

This chain uses TRBV19 with TRBJ2-1; 11 nucleotides match TRBD2. With V trimmed by 6 bases and J by 3 bases, 7 bases remained unmatched. This CDR3 has 16 amino acids. Germline V gene data show CDR1 as LNHDA and CDR2 as SQIVND (reference sequence). CDR3 sequence reads: CASSYTLAGGYNEQFF. CDR3 nucleotides: TGTGCCAGTAGCTATACTCTAGCGGGAGGCTACAATGAGCAGTTCTTC.

The genes are TRBV2 and TRBJ1-6, with 7 positions matching TRBD1. This CDR3 comprises 14 residues. In germline, CDR1 is SNHLY, CDR2 FYNNEI. The ends lost 8 bases at V and 11 bases at J; junction bases unmatched: 12. The CDR3 region has the DNA TGTGCCAGCTTCGGGACAGCCCTTGGGACACCCCTCCACTTT. It specifies CASFGTALGTPLHF.

The rearrangement joins TRBV30 to TRBJ2-1; D call uncertain. The CDR3 covers 15 residues. CDR1 and CDR2 (germline): GTSNPN, SVGIG (reference sequence). V gave up 0 bases and J gave up 3 bases, with 12 bases separating them. The CDR3 DNA reads as TGTGCCTGGAGTGTGGTGGGGAACGACTACAATGAGCAGTTCTTC. Its translation is CAWSVVGNDYNEQFF.

V gene TRBV9 combines with J gene TRBJ2-5; maybe TRBD2 (7 bases). The germline V gene has CDR1 SGDLS and CDR2 YYNGEE. V lost 0 bases to trimming and J lost 4 bases, with 13 bases between them. The CDR3 runs 15 residues. CDR3 sequence: CASSVGQGRGETQYF. The CDR3 nucleotides read TGTGCCAGCAGCGTAGGTCAGGGGAGGGGAGAGACCCAGTACTTC.

The chain combines TRBV2 with TRBJ2-1; the match to TRBD2 covers 8 bases. With V trimmed by 6 bases and J by 1 base, 5 bases remained unmatched. Germline V gene sequence: CDR1 SNHLY, CDR2 FYNNEI. The CDR3 is made up of 15 amino acids. The CDR3 DNA follows: TGTGCCAGCAGACTTGGGACTAGTTCCTACAATGAGCAGTTCTTC. It is translated as CASRLGTSSYNEQFF.

The chain couples TRBV5-1 to TRBJ2-7, with D unclear. The CDR3 is 13 residues long. The V gene's germline CDR1 is SGHRS and CDR2 YFSETQ. V lost 3 bases, J lost 2 bases, and 9 bases lay in between. The CDR3 sequence is CASSSPPTYEQYF. The CDR3 nucleotides are TGCGCCAGCAGCTCCCCTCCAACCTACGAGCAGTACTTC.

This sequence joins TRBV27 and TRBJ2-2; TRBD2 aligns across 7 bases. Losses at the gene ends were 6 bases for V and 3 bases for J; bases not matched to a gene: 7. The germline gives CDR1 MNHEY, CDR2 SMNVEV (reference sequence). This CDR3 is 15 amino acids long. DNA of the CDR3: TGTGCCAGCAGCCCTGGGGGGGGACACACCGGGGAGCTGTTTTTT. Protein product: CASSPGGGHTGELFF.

The J gene is TRBJ2-3, the V gene TRBV11-2; 12 positions agree with TRBD2. This CDR3 is 17 amino acids long. CDR1 SGHAT and CDR2 FQNNGV come from the germline V gene. Trimming took 3 bases from V and 3 from J; bases not matched to a gene: 7. The CDR3 sequence is CASSFGLAGQRTDTQYF. The CDR3 nucleotides read TGTGCCAGCAGCTTCGGACTAGCGGGACAAAGGACAGATACGCAGTATTTT.

The V gene is TRBV11-2, the J gene TRBJ2-1; TRBD2 aligns across 9 bases. The germline V gene has CDR1 SGHAT and CDR2 FQNNGV. Trimming removed 5 bases from V and 8 bases from J; junction bases left unmatched: 13. The CDR3 runs 16 residues. The CDR3 nucleotides are TGTGCCAGCAGCCGACGCCCGGGACTAGCTCTGGATGAGCAGTTCTTC. This gives the protein CASSRRPGLALDEQFF.

The chain uses TRBV5-6 and TRBJ2-7, with TRBD2 as a possible D gene (5 bases). V was trimmed by 0 bases and J by 0 bases, leaving 10 bases between them. The CDR3 sequence is 15 residues long. CDR1 and CDR2 (germline): SGHDT, YYEEEE. Here the CDR3 reads CASSLGLMSSYEQYF. CDR3 nucleotide sequence: TGTGCCAGCAGCTTGGGACTAATGAGCTCCTACGAGCAGTACTTC.

This chain joins TRBV5-8 and TRBJ2-5; no definite D call. Trimming removed 3 bases from V and 5 bases from J, with 14 bases in between. Germline CDR1 is SGHTS and CDR2 is YDEGEE. The length of the CDR3 is 14 residues. The CDR3 nucleotides read TGTGCCAGCAGCTGGGTGGATAAGGGCGAGACCCAGTACTTC. Its translation is CASSWVDKGETQYF.

The J gene is TRBJ1-2, the V gene TRBV10-1; 8 positions match TRBD1. This CDR3 has 15 residues. The germline gives CDR1 WNHNN, CDR2 SYGVQD (reference sequence). V shed 10 bases, J shed 5 bases, and the junction held 15 bases outside the gene matches. Written as DNA, the CDR3 is TGCGCCAACCCCCCGGGACAGGTTACGGGGTATGGCTACACCTTC. Translation: CANPPGQVTGYGYTF.

The chain uses TRBV5-6 and TRBJ2-5; D may be TRBD1 or TRBD2 (5 bases each). The J call may be mistaken, given a closer DNA end match to TRBJ2-7. The CDR3 extends over 15 amino acids. Germline V gene sequence: CDR1 SGHDT, CDR2 YYEEEE. The CDR3 spells CASSSIGDPSYEQYF. The CDR3 DNA sequence: TGTGCCAGCAGCTCGATAGGGGACCCCTCCTACGAGCAGTACTTC.

The chain couples TRBV7-2 to TRBJ2-2, with D possibly being TRBD2 (6 bases). In germline, CDR1 is SGHTA, CDR2 FQGNSA. The CDR3 length is 14 residues. V was trimmed by 1 base and J by 5 bases, leaving 8 bases between them. The CDR3, as DNA: TGTGCCAGCAGCTTAGGGGCGGGAACCGGGGAGCTGTTTTTT. Protein product: CASSLGAGTGELFF.

This chain joins TRBV19 and TRBJ2-2; 8 bases align to TRBD2. Germline CDR1 reads LNHDA; CDR2 reads SQIVND (reference sequence). The trim removed 6 bases at V and 2 bases at J, leaving 5 bases unmatched. The CDR3 consists of 15 residues. The CDR3 nucleotides read TGTGCCAGTAGCCGGAGCGGGAGAAACACCGGGGAGCTGTTTTTT. It encodes CASSRSGRNTGELFF.

The chain couples TRBV7-2 to TRBJ2-1, with a tentative D call TRBD2 (6 bases). This CDR3 comprises 14 residues. Germline V CDR1 and CDR2: SGHTA, FQGNSA. Trimming removed 4 bases from V and 9 bases from J, with 16 bases in between. The CDR3 coding sequence is TGTGCCAGCAGCTGGGGAGGTCTGTCCAGTGAGCAGTTCTTC. The encoded protein is CASSWGGLSSEQFF.

The CDR3 loop reads CAIRPGQANEKLFF. CDR3 bases: TGTGCCATCAGGCCGGGACAGGCTAATGAAAAACTGTTTTTT. The gene calls are TRBV10-3 and TRBJ1-4, with 8 bases aligning to TRBD1. Germline V gives CDR1 ENHRY, CDR2 SYGVKD. The CDR3 length is 14 residues. J gave up 3 bases and V 6 bases, and 3 bases lay outside the gene matches.

V gene TRBV5-1 combines with J gene TRBJ2-7, with D unclear. CDR3 length: 15 amino acids. Trimming shortened V by 1 base and J by 4 bases, and 15 bases separated the two germline ends. Germline assignment: CDR1 SGHRS and CDR2 YFSETQ. CDR3 bases: TGCGCCAGCAGCTTGAATGCAGGAGAAAATTACGAGCAGTACTTC. Translated: CASSLNAGENYEQYF.

This chain joins TRBV7-9 and TRBJ2-2; D unclear. Germline loops: CDR1 SEHNR, CDR2 FQNEAQ (reference sequence). The CDR3 contains 15 residues. V lost 5 bases and J lost 2, with 12 bases in between. The CDR3 region is CASSVRLGNTGELFF. The CDR3 DNA reads as TGTGCCAGCAGCGTAAGACTTGGAAACACCGGGGAGCTGTTTTTT.

The V and J genes are TRBV2 and TRBJ2-5; D gene unclear. This CDR3 has 14 residues. Deletions cut 4 bases from V and 1 base from J, with 10 bases between. The germline CDR1 and CDR2 sequences are SNHLY and FYNNEI. The CDR3 region is CASSARAVQETQYF. CDR3 bases: TGTGCCAGCAGTGCTAGAGCAGTCCAAGAGACCCAGTACTTC.

This clone was detected ten times or more. The chain carries TRBV7-2 and TRBJ2-7, with 11 bases lining up with TRBD2. From germline, CDR1 is SGHTA and CDR2 FQGNSA. With 5 bases clipped from V and 2 bases from J, the junction kept 11 bases outside the gene matches. The CDR3 is 17 amino acids. The CDR3 DNA reads TGTGCCAGCAGCAAGCGGGGGGGACTAGCGGTAACCTACGAGCAGTACTTC. Translating gives CASSKRGGLAVTYEQYF.

The chain combines TRBV6-4 with TRBJ2-5, with 8 bases matching TRBD2. The CDR3 loop spans 15 amino acids. Looked up from germline, CDR1 is MRHNA and CDR2 is SNTAGT. The V and J ends lost 3 bases and 5 bases, in that order; junction bases with no gene match: 8. This CDR3 reads CASSDTGGPGETQYF. As DNA, the CDR3 is TGTGCCAGCAGTGATACGGGAGGGCCCGGGGAGACCCAGTACTTC.